One and the same sample provided the 3 T cell receptor beta chains below, sequenced in a study of T-cell memory formation after mild COVID-19. TCRdb re-called the 5' RACE reads with MiXCR, one entry per CDR3 protein. Here the sample spans approximately 270,000 distinct CDR3 sequences, 15% to 20% being singletons. Sample: PBMCs or a T cell subset sorted from them (not recorded which). Receptor source: a man aged 18-30 years who had mild COVID-19 (a few samples of this study predate the infection). Cell type and time point are not known.

The chain joins TRBV10-2 to TRBJ1-2; no firm D call. Germline V gives CDR1 WSHSY, CDR2 SAAADI. The CDR3 length is 14 residues. V was clipped by 6 bases and J by 4 bases, with 15 bases between them. The CDR3 DNA sequence: TGCGCCAGCAGCGCAAATCGGACCCCCTATGGCTACACCTTC. The encoded protein is CASSANRTPYGYTF.

The J gene is TRBJ2-7, the V gene TRBV27; 8 bases align to TRBD1. Per germline, CDR1 MNHEY and CDR2 SMNVEV (reference sequence). J lost 1 base, V lost 5 bases, and 4 bases had no gene match. The CDR3 has 14 amino acids. CDR3 coding DNA: TGTGCCAGCAGTGAACGGACAGGGTCCTACGAGCAGTACTTC. Translating gives CASSERTGSYEQYF.

This sequence joins TRBV12-3 or TRBV12-4 and TRBJ1-4; 9 bases match TRBD1. V shed 6 bases and J 8 bases; nucleotides not matched to a gene: 13. This CDR3 has 16 amino acids. CDR3 residues: CASSLGAGQGFEKLFF. The CDR3 bases are TGTGCCAGCAGCCTCGGAGCGGGACAGGGTTTCGAAAAACTGTTTTTT.